This T cell receptor beta chain was recovered during a study of T cell responses to AZD1222 COVID-19 vaccine. Study-wide results and caveats: Researchers took repertoire samples only after the peak T cell response had come.

The V gene lost 2 bases and the J gene lost 0 bases, with 8 bases spanning the gap. The CDR3 extends over 14 amino acids. From germline, CDR1 is MNHEY and CDR2 SVGAGI. The table came from immunoSEQ multiplex PCR; TCRdb's copy has only in-frame clones and leaves some out. This table holds approximately 160,000 clones, about 91% found once. In regard to this clone: Antigen specificity is unknown.

The rearrangement uses TRBV6-5 and TRBJ2-7; D is unclear. The TCR originated in an adult in good health. The sample was peripheral blood, taken on day 0 of MenACWY control vaccination. The CDR3 sequence: CASSYERNSYEQYF. DNA of the CDR3: TGTGCCAGCAGTTACGAGAGAAACTCCTACGAGCAGTACTTC.